Listed below are T cell receptor beta chains from one sample, sequenced in a study of blood T cell repertoires in COVID-19. Some clones are missing from TCRdb's copy, which holds only in-frame ones; the method was immunoSEQ multiplex PCR. The data contain more than 200,000 clones, around four fifths of them singletons. The sample consisted of peripheral blood. These receptors originate from a woman aged 80 or older with COVID-19, enrolled during active disease. Each CDR3 is given with its conserved first and last residue. Fields, in order: J gene, D gene, V gene, CDR3 protein. A D gene is named only where the DNA matches it firmly.

J gene: TRBJ2-1; D gene: TRBD1; V gene: TRBV20-1; CDR3 protein: CSGDSHNEQFF
J gene: TRBJ2-3; D gene: -; V gene: TRBV19; CDR3 protein: CASQTPPGLGADTQYF
J gene: TRBJ1-2; D gene: -; V gene: TRBV11-3; CDR3 protein: CASSLWILANYGYTF
J gene: TRBJ1-5; D gene: TRBD1; V gene: TRBV5-1; CDR3 protein: CASSPGQGGQPQHF
J gene: TRBJ1-1; D gene: TRBD1; V gene: TRBV2; CDR3 protein: CASRDWTGGSTEAFF
J gene: TRBJ2-7; D gene: TRBD2; V gene: TRBV5-1; CDR3 protein: CASSLAPGGVYEQYF
J gene: TRBJ2-3; D gene: TRBD2; V gene: TRBV30; CDR3 protein: CAWRLAGGPDTQYF
J gene: TRBJ2-7; D gene: TRBD1; V gene: TRBV5-6; CDR3 protein: CASSWTGQGAYEQYF
J gene: TRBJ2-1; D gene: -; V gene: TRBV20-1; CDR3 protein: CSAAPSNEQFF
J gene: TRBJ1-1; D gene: -; V gene: TRBV5-1; CDR3 protein: CASSLDTGKPWAEAFF
J gene: TRBJ2-3; D gene: -; V gene: TRBV18; CDR3 protein: CASSRAGARDTQYF
J gene: TRBJ1-6; D gene: TRBD1; V gene: TRBV25-1; CDR3 protein: CASSPTGGQNSPLHF
J gene: TRBJ2-7; D gene: -; V gene: TRBV6-5; CDR3 protein: CASSYSNSYEQYF
J gene: TRBJ2-6; D gene: -; V gene: TRBV4-1; CDR3 protein: CASSQVSSGANVLTF
J gene: TRBJ1-1; D gene: -; V gene: TRBV2; CDR3 protein: CASLIPGVTEAFF
J gene: TRBJ1-5; D gene: -; V gene: TRBV11-3; CDR3 protein: CASSFARDSNQPQHF
J gene: TRBJ1-2; D gene: -; V gene: TRBV5-5; CDR3 protein: CASSLFEEGPYGYTF
J gene: TRBJ1-4; D gene: -; V gene: TRBV15; CDR3 protein: CATSRAAIGGEKLFF
J gene: TRBJ2-2; D gene: TRBD1; V gene: TRBV19; CDR3 protein: CASSQQGVGGELFF
J gene: TRBJ1-3; D gene: TRBD1; V gene: TRBV28; CDR3 protein: CASSLDRENTIYF
J gene: TRBJ1-1; D gene: TRBD1; V gene: TRBV7-2; CDR3 protein: CASSLYGTGITEAFF
J gene: TRBJ1-6; D gene: -; V gene: TRBV6-2/TRBV6-3; CDR3 protein: CASSYARVGSPLHF
J gene: TRBJ2-1; D gene: -; V gene: TRBV19; CDR3 protein: CASSISVSLYNEQFF
J gene: TRBJ1-6; D gene: -; V gene: TRBV19; CDR3 protein: CASSIDLRSPLHF
J gene: TRBJ2-2; D gene: -; V gene: TRBV2; CDR3 protein: CASRLTGSRKSTGELFF
J gene: TRBJ2-3; D gene: TRBD2; V gene: TRBV2; CDR3 protein: CASRELAGGSSTDTQYF
J gene: TRBJ1-2; D gene: TRBD1; V gene: TRBV3-1/TRBV3-2; CDR3 protein: CASSQPGQNYGYTF
J gene: TRBJ1-2; D gene: TRBD1; V gene: TRBV6-5; CDR3 protein: CASSTRDRGIYGYTF
J gene: TRBJ2-3; D gene: TRBD2; V gene: TRBV5-4; CDR3 protein: CASSLAASGGLTQYF
J gene: TRBJ1-6; D gene: -; V gene: TRBV7-9; CDR3 protein: CASIPGGQNSPLHF
J gene: TRBJ2-1; D gene: -; V gene: TRBV11-2; CDR3 protein: CASSPSGPSYNEQFF
J gene: TRBJ1-2; D gene: TRBD1; V gene: TRBV24-1; CDR3 protein: CATSEGGQGANYGYTF
J gene: TRBJ1-4; D gene: -; V gene: TRBV5-4; CDR3 protein: CASSLGQRGNEKLFF
J gene: TRBJ1-5; D gene: -; V gene: TRBV20-1; CDR3 protein: CSARDESSQHF
J gene: TRBJ2-6; D gene: -; V gene: TRBV19; CDR3 protein: CASMRSGANVLTF
J gene: TRBJ2-3; D gene: TRBD1; V gene: TRBV14; CDR3 protein: CASSQTGSDTQYF
J gene: TRBJ2-2; D gene: -; V gene: TRBV2; CDR3 protein: CASSQANTGELFF
J gene: TRBJ1-4; D gene: -; V gene: TRBV4-1; CDR3 protein: CASSLRQAGEKLFF
J gene: TRBJ1-2; D gene: -; V gene: TRBV28; CDR3 protein: CASSSLQGRGGYTF
J gene: TRBJ1-2; D gene: TRBD1; V gene: TRBV7-3; CDR3 protein: CASSPDRVSYTF
J gene: TRBJ2-1; D gene: -; V gene: TRBV5-1; CDR3 protein: CASRSQRGQESSYNEQFF
J gene: TRBJ1-5; D gene: -; V gene: TRBV6-6; CDR3 protein: CASSYTRGQPQHF
J gene: TRBJ2-5; D gene: -; V gene: TRBV2; CDR3 protein: CASTLDRTQETQYF
J gene: TRBJ2-3; D gene: -; V gene: TRBV6-6; CDR3 protein: CASSPGADTQYF
J gene: TRBJ2-3; D gene: -; V gene: TRBV5-1; CDR3 protein: CASSFEQGMGDTQYF
J gene: TRBJ2-3; D gene: TRBD2; V gene: TRBV5-4; CDR3 protein: CASSLVPAGTGTDTQYF
J gene: TRBJ1-5; D gene: TRBD1; V gene: TRBV6-6; CDR3 protein: CASSPSDRDFDQPQHF
J gene: TRBJ2-7; D gene: TRBD1; V gene: TRBV3-1/TRBV3-2; CDR3 protein: CASSQSGTGPREQYF
J gene: TRBJ1-5; D gene: TRBD1; V gene: TRBV10-3; CDR3 protein: CAISGDRSNQPQHF
J gene: TRBJ1-4; D gene: -; V gene: TRBV9; CDR3 protein: CASSLDRYPEKLFF
J gene: TRBJ2-1; D gene: TRBD1; V gene: TRBV18; CDR3 protein: CASSSQGADSEQFF
J gene: TRBJ1-5; D gene: -; V gene: TRBV6-2/TRBV6-3; CDR3 protein: CASSSLLPNQPQHF
J gene: TRBJ2-4; D gene: TRBD2; V gene: TRBV27; CDR3 protein: CASSLGGLLAKNIQYF
J gene: TRBJ1-6; D gene: TRBD1; V gene: TRBV3-1/TRBV3-2; CDR3 protein: CASSQLRQGISPLHF
J gene: TRBJ2-2; D gene: TRBD1; V gene: TRBV4-3; CDR3 protein: CASSLTTGPGELFF
J gene: TRBJ1-1; D gene: -; V gene: TRBV11-2; CDR3 protein: CATISGRGNTEAFF
J gene: TRBJ1-1; D gene: TRBD1; V gene: TRBV12-3/TRBV12-4; CDR3 protein: CASSPDRGHAFF
J gene: TRBJ2-3; D gene: -; V gene: TRBV4-1; CDR3 protein: CASSQEDITDTQYF
J gene: TRBJ1-4; D gene: -; V gene: TRBV28; CDR3 protein: CASSLLAGANEKLFF